This T cell receptor beta chain emerged from a study of T-cell memory formation after mild COVID-19 (dated by TCRdb to 2020 to 2023). About the full investigation: Most TCR sequence clusters were specific to one of the two donors. Two young, previously healthy adult volunteers, one female and one male, were included in the cohort. In two donors, T-cell clones that expanded and contracted after mild COVID-19 were followed by sequencing TCRalpha and TCRbeta repertoires longitudinally. The full study reports these points: Contracting CD4+ clones were located mainly in the CM and EM memory subsets, whereas CD8+ clones were found to be enriched in EMRA. Only two mild cases were covered in the study, and larger cohorts including severe cases with pre-infection samples were considered necessary. Some responding clones were detected in pre-infection memory, which suggested that pre-existing cross-reactive memory T cells had joined the SARS-CoV-2 response. Clones contracting from day 15 to 85 had balanced CD4/CD8 phenotypes, while a second wave expanding from day 15 to 37 was biased towards CD4+. Whether the second-wave clones peaking on day 37 were SARS-CoV-2 specific was not confirmed.

Many counts were recorded for this clonotype. The clone's antigen remains unknown. No much larger clonotype is one base removed from it; base qualities were not supplied. The CDR3, cysteine through phenylalanine, is 15 amino acids long. Only CDR3 DNA remains: 45 bases, in frame from the first base. The germline V gene (reference sequence) gives CDR1 as SEHNR and CDR2 as FQNEAQ. At the junction V is shortened by 2 bases and J by 3 bases, with 13 bases in between. Ficoll-Paque density gradient centrifugation was the method used to isolate PBMCs. This sample was sequenced with an Illumina NovaSeq 6000. cDNA libraries for TCRalpha and TCRbeta were prepared by 5'RACE using constant-segment primers, with sample barcodes and unique molecular identifiers added. Trizol reagent was used to extract RNA from every sample. Libraries were amplified in two PCR steps, with a second sample barcode and Illumina TruSeq adapters added in the second step. The libraries were sequenced on an Illumina NovaSeq using 2 x 150 bp paired-end reads. On the study's bioinformatics: Reads were demultiplexed and collapsed into UMI-guided consensus sequences with migec v1.2.7. Using mixcr v2.1.11, UMI consensuses were aligned to TRA and TRB V and J templates and then assembled into clonotypes. A clonotype was counted as expanded or contracted only if both edgeR and NoisET called the change significant, with noise models trained on biological replicates. For edgeR calls, the cutoffs were a false discovery rate-adjusted p below 0.01 and a log2 fold-change threshold of 1. As an exploratory analysis of dynamics, PCA with hierarchical clustering was applied to max-normalized trajectories of the 1000 most abundant clonotypes. Each responding clone was given a CD4 or CD8 phenotype based on the CD4+ and CD8+ repertoires, which had been sequenced separately. TCRdb reran the public reads through fastp at Q25 and MiXCR, keeping productive beta chains. One record per CDR3 amino acid sequence lists the most common genes and DNA. The V and J calls were not made by the authors but by TCRdb's processing. Present in this sample are 110,000 to 150,000 distinct CDR3 sequences, 11% to 15% of which were seen just once. Clones ranked in the top ten supply about 27% of the sample.

The sample taken for sequencing was PBMCs or a T cell subset sorted from them (not recorded which). The clonotype comes from an adult woman who had mild COVID-19 (a few samples of this study predate the infection). The sample titles of this study are shuffled in the database, so cell type and time point are left out; the donor was told from shared clones. In this chain, TRBV7-9 is recombined with TRBJ1-1; the D region possibly corresponds to TRBD1 (5 bases align). The CDR3 protein: CASSLPPGLHTEAFF. The bases are TGTGCCAGCAGCTTACCTCCGGGACTTCACACTGAAGCTTTCTTT.